Listed here is a single T cell receptor (beta chain). The CDR3 sequence is 15 residues long. From germline, CDR1 is SQVTM and CDR2 ANQGSEA. Losses at the gene ends were 3 bases for V and 4 bases for J; bases not matched to a gene: 11. The record originates from a study of shared clonotypes between healthy human individuals. Libraries were prepared by immunoSEQ multiplex PCR; TCRdb keeps only in-frame clonotypes and omits some of them. The top ten hold over 1% of the sample, which has 1,500,000 or so clones, around 95% seen once. Splitting the CD4+ cells yielded a CD45RA+ naive subset and a CD45RA-negative memory subset.

Sample: naive CD4+ T cells sorted from blood. Subset described: CD45RA+ positively selected. This TCR came from a man aged 30 to 45 in good health. The chain links TRBV29-1 to TRBJ1-1; 7 nucleotides agree with TRBD1. The CDR3 sequence: CSVDSRGRGSTEAFF. CDR3 bases: TGCAGCGTTGATTCGCGGGGCAGGGGGTCCACTGAAGCTTTCTTT. The complete variable domain, with remaining parts taken from reference TRBV29-1 and TRBJ1-1, reads SAVISQKPSRDICQRGTSLTIQCQVDSQVTMMFWYRQQPGQSLTLIATANQGSEATYESGFVIDKFPISRPNLTFSTLTVSNMSPEDSSIYLCSVDSRGRGSTEAFFGQGTRLTVV.